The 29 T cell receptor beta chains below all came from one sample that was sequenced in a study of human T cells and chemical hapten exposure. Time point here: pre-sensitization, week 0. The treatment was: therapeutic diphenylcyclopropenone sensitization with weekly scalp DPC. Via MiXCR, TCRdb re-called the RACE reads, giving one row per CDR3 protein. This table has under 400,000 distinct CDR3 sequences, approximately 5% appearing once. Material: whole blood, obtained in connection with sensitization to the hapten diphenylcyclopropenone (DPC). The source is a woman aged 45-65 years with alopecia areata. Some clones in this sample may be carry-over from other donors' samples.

CDR3 in amino acids: CASSFGTGGRNQPQHF. The DNA of the CDR3 is TGTGCCAGCAGTTTTGGGACAGGGGGCCGCAATCAGCCCCAGCATTTT. J is TRBJ1-5 and V is TRBV12-3 or TRBV12-4; 12 bases agree with TRBD1. The CDR3 length is 16 residues. V shed 3 bases, J shed 2 bases, and the junction held 2 bases outside the gene matches.

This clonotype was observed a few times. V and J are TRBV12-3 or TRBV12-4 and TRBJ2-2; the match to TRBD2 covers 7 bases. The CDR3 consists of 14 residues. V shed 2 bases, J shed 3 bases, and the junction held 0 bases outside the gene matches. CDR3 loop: CASSLSGDTGELFF. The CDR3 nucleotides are TGTGCCAGCAGTTTAAGCGGGGACACCGGGGAGCTGTTTTTT.

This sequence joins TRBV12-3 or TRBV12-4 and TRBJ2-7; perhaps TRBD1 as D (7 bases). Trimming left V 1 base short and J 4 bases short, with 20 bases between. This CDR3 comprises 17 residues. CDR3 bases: TGTGCCAGCAGTTTAGTAGGGGGGTCGACAGGGACGTACGAGCAGTACTTC. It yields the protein CASSLVGGSTGTYEQYF.

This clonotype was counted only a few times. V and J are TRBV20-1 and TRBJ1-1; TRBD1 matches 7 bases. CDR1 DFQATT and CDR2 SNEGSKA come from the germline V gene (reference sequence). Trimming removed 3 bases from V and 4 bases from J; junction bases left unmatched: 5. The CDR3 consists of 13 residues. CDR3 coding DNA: TGCAGTGCTAGTGACAGGGAGAGCACTGAAGCTTTCTTT. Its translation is CSASDRESTEAFF.

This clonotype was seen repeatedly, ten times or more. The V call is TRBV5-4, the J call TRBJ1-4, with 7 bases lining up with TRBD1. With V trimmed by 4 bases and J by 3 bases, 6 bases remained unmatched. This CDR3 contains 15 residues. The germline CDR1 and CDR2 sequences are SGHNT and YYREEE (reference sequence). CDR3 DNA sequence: TGTGCCAGCAGCGGAGACAGGGCCTCTAATGAAAAACTGTTTTTT. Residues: CASSGDRASNEKLFF. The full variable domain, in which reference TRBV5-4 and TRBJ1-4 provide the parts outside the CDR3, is ETGVTQSPTHLIKTRGQQVTLRCSSQSGHNTVSWYQQALGQGPQFIFQYYREEENGRGNFPPRFSGLQFPNYSSELNVNALELDDSALYLCASSGDRASNEKLFFGSGTQLSVL.

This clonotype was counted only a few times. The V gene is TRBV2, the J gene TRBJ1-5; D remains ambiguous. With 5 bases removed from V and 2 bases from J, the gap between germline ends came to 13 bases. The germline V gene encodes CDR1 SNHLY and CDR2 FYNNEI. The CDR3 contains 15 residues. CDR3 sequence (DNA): TGTGCCAGCAGTCCTCAGGATTGGGGCAATCAGCCCCAGCATTTT. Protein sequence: CASSPQDWGNQPQHF.

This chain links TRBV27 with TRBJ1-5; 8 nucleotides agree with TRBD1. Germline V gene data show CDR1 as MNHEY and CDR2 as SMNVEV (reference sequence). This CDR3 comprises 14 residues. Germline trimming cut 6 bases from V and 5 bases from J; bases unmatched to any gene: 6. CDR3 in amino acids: CASRRTGSDQPQHF. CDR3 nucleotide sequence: TGTGCCAGCAGGCGGACAGGGAGCGATCAGCCCCAGCATTTT.

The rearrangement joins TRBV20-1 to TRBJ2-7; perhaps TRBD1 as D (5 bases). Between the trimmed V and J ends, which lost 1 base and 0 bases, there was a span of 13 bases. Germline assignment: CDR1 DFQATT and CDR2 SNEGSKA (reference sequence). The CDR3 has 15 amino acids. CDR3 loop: CSARVGKGNSYEQYF. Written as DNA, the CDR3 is TGCAGTGCTAGAGTAGGGAAGGGGAACTCCTACGAGCAGTACTTC.

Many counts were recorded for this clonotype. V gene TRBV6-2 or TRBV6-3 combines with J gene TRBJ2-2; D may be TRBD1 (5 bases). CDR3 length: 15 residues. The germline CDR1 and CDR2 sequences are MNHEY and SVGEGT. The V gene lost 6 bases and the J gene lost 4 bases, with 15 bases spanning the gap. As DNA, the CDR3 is TGTGCCAGCAGCCCAGAACAGGAGATCACCGGGGAGCTGTTTTTT. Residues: CASSPEQEITGELFF.

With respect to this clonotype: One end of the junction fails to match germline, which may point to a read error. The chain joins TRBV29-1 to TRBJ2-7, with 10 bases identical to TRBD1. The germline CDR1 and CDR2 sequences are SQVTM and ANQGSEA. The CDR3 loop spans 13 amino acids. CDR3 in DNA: TGCAGCGTTCAAGACAGGGGGCTTTACGAGCAGTACTTC. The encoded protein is CSVQDRGLYEQYF.

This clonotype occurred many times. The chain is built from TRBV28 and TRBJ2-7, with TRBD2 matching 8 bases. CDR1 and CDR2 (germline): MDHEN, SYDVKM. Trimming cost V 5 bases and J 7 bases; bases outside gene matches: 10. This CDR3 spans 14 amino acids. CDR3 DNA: TGTGCCAGCAGTACCCCCGGGGGGGCGGGGGAGCAGTACTTC. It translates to CASSTPGGAGEQYF.

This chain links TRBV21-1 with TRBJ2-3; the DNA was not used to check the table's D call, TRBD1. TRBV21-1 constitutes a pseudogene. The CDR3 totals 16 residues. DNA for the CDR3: TGTGCCAGCCCACATACCCGGGACAGGGGCACAGATACGCAGTATTTT. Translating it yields CASPHTRDRGTDTQYF.

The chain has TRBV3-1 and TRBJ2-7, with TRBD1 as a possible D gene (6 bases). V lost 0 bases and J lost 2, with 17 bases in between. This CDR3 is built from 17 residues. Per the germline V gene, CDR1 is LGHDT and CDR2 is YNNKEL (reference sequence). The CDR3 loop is CASSQDLYREPTYEQYF. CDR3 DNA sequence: TGTGCCAGCAGCCAAGATTTGTACAGGGAACCCACCTACGAGCAGTACTTC.

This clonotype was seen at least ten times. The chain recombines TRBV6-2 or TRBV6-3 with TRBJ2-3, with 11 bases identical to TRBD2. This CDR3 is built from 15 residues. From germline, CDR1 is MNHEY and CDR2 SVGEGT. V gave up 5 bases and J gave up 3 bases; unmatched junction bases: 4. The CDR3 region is CASSTSGRGTDTQYF. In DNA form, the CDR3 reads TGTGCCAGCAGTACTAGCGGGAGAGGGACAGATACGCAGTATTTT.

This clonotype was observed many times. CDR3 amino acids: CSAPEVRNEQFF. CDR3 DNA: TGCAGTGCCCCCGAGGTACGCAATGAGCAGTTCTTC. The genes are TRBV20-1 and TRBJ2-1; D call uncertain. Trimming cost V 6 bases and J 6 bases, with 12 bases left between them. This CDR3 is 12 amino acids long. Germline lookup yields CDR1 DFQATT and CDR2 SNEGSKA (reference sequence).

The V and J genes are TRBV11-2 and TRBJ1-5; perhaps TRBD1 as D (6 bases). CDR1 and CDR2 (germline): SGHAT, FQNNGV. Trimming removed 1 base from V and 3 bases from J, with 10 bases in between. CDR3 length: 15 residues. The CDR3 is CASSLGDRYNQPQHF. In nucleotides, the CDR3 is TGTGCCAGCAGCTTAGGCGACAGGTACAATCAGCCCCAGCATTTT.

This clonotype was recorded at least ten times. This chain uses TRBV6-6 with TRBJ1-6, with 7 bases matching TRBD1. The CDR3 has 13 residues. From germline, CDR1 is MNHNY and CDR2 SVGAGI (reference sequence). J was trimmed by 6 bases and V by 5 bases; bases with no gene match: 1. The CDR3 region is CASSGTANSPLHF. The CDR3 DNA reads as TGTGCCAGCAGTGGGACAGCTAATTCACCCCTCCACTTT.

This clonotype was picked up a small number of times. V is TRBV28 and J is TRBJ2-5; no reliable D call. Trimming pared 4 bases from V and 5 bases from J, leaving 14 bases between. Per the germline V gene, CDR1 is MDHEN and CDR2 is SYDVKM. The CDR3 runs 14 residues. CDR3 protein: CASSSDGIFETQYF. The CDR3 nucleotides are TGTGCCAGCAGTTCCGATGGTATTTTCGAGACCCAGTACTTC.

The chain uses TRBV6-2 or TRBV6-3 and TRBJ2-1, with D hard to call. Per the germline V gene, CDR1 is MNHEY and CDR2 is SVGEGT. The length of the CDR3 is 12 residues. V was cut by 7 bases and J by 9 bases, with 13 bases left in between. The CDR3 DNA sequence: TGTGCCAGCAACAAGGCTACGGGTGAGCAGTTCTTC. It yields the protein CASNKATGEQFF.

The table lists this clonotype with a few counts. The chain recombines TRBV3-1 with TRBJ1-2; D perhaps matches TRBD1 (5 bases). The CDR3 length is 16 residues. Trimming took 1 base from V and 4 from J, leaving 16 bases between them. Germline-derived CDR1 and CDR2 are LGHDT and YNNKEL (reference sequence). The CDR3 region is CASSQGRGVAGYGYTF. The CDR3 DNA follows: TGTGCCAGCAGCCAAGGTAGAGGGGTGGCTGGCTATGGCTACACCTTC. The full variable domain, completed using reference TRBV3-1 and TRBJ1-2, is DTAVSQTPKYLVTQMGNDKSIKCEQNLGHDTMYWYKQDSKKFLKIMFSYNNKELIINETVPNRFSPKSPDKAHLNLHINSLELGDSAVYFCASSQGRGVAGYGYTFGSGTRLTVV.

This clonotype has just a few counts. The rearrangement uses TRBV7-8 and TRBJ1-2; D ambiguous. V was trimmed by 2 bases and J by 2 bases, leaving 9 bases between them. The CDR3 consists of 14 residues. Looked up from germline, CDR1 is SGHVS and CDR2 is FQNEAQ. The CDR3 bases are TGTGCCAGCAGCTTATTGGGCAGCAACTATGGCTACACCTTC. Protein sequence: CASSLLGSNYGYTF.

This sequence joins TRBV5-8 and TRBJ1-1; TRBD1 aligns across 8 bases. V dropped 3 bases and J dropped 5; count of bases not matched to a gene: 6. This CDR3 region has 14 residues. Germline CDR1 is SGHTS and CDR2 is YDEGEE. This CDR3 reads CASSYGQGWTEAFF. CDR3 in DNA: TGTGCCAGCAGCTACGGACAGGGATGGACTGAAGCTTTCTTT.

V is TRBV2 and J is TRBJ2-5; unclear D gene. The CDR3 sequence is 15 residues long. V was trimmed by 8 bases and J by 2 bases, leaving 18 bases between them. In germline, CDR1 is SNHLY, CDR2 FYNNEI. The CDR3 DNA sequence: TGTGCCAGCCTGGGTCTGATCGGCGCGCAAGAGACCCAGTACTTC. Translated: CASLGLIGAQETQYF.

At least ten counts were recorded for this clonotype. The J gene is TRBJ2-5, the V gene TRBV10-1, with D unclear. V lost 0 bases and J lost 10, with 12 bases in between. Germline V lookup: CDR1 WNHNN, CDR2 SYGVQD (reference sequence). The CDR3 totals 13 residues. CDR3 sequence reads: CASSESGQERQYF. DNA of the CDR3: TGCGCCAGCAGTGAGTCAGGCCAGGAGCGCCAGTACTTC.

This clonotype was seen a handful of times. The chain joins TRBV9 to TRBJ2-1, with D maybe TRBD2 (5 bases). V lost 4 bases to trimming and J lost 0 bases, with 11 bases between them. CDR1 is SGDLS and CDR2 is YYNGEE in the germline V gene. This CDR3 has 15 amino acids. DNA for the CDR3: TGTGCCAGCAGCCCTTGGGAGAGCTCCTACAATGAGCAGTTCTTC. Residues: CASSPWESSYNEQFF.

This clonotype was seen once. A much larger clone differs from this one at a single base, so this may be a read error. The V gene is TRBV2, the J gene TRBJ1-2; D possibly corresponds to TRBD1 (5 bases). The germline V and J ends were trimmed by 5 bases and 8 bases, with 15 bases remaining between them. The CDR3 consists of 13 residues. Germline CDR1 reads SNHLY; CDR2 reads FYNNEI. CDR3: CASSPGTTCGYTF. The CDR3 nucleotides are TGTGCCAGCAGTCCCGGGACGACGTGCGGCTACACCTTC.

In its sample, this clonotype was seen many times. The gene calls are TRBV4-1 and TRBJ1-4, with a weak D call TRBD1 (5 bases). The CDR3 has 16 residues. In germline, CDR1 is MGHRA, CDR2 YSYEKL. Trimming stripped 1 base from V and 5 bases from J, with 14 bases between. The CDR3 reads CASSQVGDRPNEKLFF. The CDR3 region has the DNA TGCGCCAGCAGCCAAGTAGGCGACAGACCGAATGAAAAACTGTTTTTT.

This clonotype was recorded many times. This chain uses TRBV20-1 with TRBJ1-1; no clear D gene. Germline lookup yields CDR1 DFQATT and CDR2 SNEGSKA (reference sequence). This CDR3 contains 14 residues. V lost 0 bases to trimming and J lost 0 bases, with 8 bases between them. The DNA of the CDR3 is TGCAGTGCTAGAGATCGGAGCCTGAACACTGAAGCTTTCTTT. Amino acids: CSARDRSLNTEAFF.

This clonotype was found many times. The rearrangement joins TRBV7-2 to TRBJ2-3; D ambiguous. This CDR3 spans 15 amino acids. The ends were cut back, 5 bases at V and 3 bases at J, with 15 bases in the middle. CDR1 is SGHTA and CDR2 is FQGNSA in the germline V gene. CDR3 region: CASSHGRMATDTQYF. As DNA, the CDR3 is TGTGCCAGCAGCCATGGACGGATGGCAACAGATACGCAGTATTTT.